These T cell receptor beta chains were read from a single sample in a study of control samples from healthy donors and cancer patients. Data came from immunoSEQ multiplex PCR; TCRdb stores just in-frame clones and leaves some out. The table has under 200,000 clones, around 90% seen once; the top ten hold roughly 0.7%. The sample was blood. The receptors were gathered from a woman aged 25 to 39 in good health. The CDR3 runs from the conserved cysteine through the conserved F or W. A D gene is named only where the DNA matches it firmly. Some rows have no size entry. The others give once, few or many, or a class for an expanded clone.

cdr3_nt	cdr3_aa	v_call	clone_size	d_call	j_call
TGTGCCAGCAGCTTTCTCGGGACAGACACAGATACGCAGTATTTT	CASSFLGTDTDTQYF	TRBV7-2	few	TRBD1	TRBJ2-3
TGTGCCAGCAGTTACAGTTTCGAGCAGTACTTC	CASSYSFEQYF	TRBV6-6	once	NA	TRBJ2-7
TGTGCCAGCAGCCCCGGTCCGGGGGCTATGGGGAATGAGCAGTTCTTC	CASSPGPGAMGNEQFF	TRBV7-2	NA	NA	TRBJ2-1
TGTGCCAGCAGTCTACGACAGGGGGCGGCAGATACGCAGTATTTT	CASSLRQGAADTQYF	TRBV27	NA	TRBD1	TRBJ2-3
TGCGCCAGCAGTGAGGGAAGACACATACGAAATCAGCCCCAGCATTTT	CASSEGRHIRNQPQHF	TRBV10-2	NA	NA	TRBJ1-5
TGTGCCAGCAGCCCTCCGGCGGGTGAGAGGCAGTTCTTC	CASSPPAGERQFF	TRBV7-9	NA	NA	TRBJ2-1
TGTGCCAGCAGTTTTTACCTTCAGGGTACAGATACGCAGTATTTT	CASSFYLQGTDTQYF	TRBV27	NA	NA	TRBJ2-3
TGTGCCAGCAGCTTAGTCGGGCGCTACACCGGGGAGCTGTTTTTT	CASSLVGRYTGELFF	TRBV7-9	few	NA	TRBJ2-2
TGCGCCAGCAGCCAGGGAGAGACCCAGTACTTC	CASSQGETQYF	TRBV5-1	few	NA	TRBJ2-5
TGTGCCAGCACCCGCCCAGCATCGGGCCGCGACGAGCAGTACTTC	CASTRPASGRDEQYF	TRBV28	NA	NA	TRBJ2-7
TGTGCCAGCAGGAGGGACCAGAACACTGAAGCTTTCTTT	CASRRDQNTEAFF	TRBV2	few	NA	TRBJ1-1
TGTGCCAGCAGTGACGAGAGGACGGGAGGAGCAGATACGCAGTATTTT	CASSDERTGGADTQYF	TRBV6-4	NA	TRBD2	TRBJ2-3
TGTGCCAGCGGGGGACCATCCTATGGCTACACCTTC	CASGGPSYGYTF	TRBV28	NA	NA	TRBJ1-2
TGCGCCAGCAGCCCGGGCGCGAAGGGAAGGATCTACGAGCAGTACTTC	CASSPGAKGRIYEQYF	TRBV4-1	NA	NA	TRBJ2-7
TGCGCCAGCAGTGAGCGCGGAACAGATACGCAGTATTTT	CASSERGTDTQYF	TRBV10-2	NA	NA	TRBJ2-3
TGCAGCGTGGCCATCGGTTCTCCAGATACGCAGTATTTT	CSVAIGSPDTQYF	TRBV29-1	NA	NA	TRBJ2-3
TGTGCCACCAGTGATGGGGCGGGGACTAGGTTCAATGAGCAGTTCTTC	CATSDGAGTRFNEQFF	TRBV24-1	NA	TRBD2	TRBJ2-1
TGTGCCAGCAGCTTACCGGCAGACAGGGGGCGTTCGTACGAGCAGTACTTC	CASSLPADRGRSYEQYF	TRBV7-2	NA	TRBD1	TRBJ2-7
TGTGCCAGCTCCCTCCCAACGGAGACCCAGTACTTC	CASSLPTETQYF	TRBV18	NA	NA	TRBJ2-5
TGTGCCAGCAGCCACAGAACAGCGCACCCGAACACCGGGGAGCTGTTTTTT	CASSHRTAHPNTGELFF	TRBV6-2/TRBV6-3	once	NA	TRBJ2-2
TGCGCCAGCAGCCCGGCCGGGACAGGGGTGGAAAAACTGTTTTTT	CASSPAGTGVEKLFF	TRBV4-1	NA	TRBD1	TRBJ1-4
TGTGCCTGGAGTGTGGGAAACCCTGGCTACACCTTC	CAWSVGNPGYTF	TRBV30	NA	NA	TRBJ1-2
TGTGCCTGGAGCGCAGGGTATCTCTCCAAGGGTGATCCCCTCCACTTT	CAWSAGYLSKGDPLHF	TRBV30	NA	NA	TRBJ1-6
TGTGCCAGCAGTTTAGGGGGGGCTGGTAATCAGCCCCAGCATTTT	CASSLGGAGNQPQHF	TRBV28	NA	NA	TRBJ1-5
TGTGCCAGCAGCCCGGGGGTCGGGGAGCTGTTTTTT	CASSPGVGELFF	TRBV7-9	NA	NA	TRBJ2-2
TGCGCCAGCAGCCCGACAGGGTCAGGAAACACCATATATTTT	CASSPTGSGNTIYF	TRBV5-1	NA	TRBD1	TRBJ1-3
TGTGCCAGCAGCTTAGCCCCAGGGCCCTCTGGAAACACCATATATTTT	CASSLAPGPSGNTIYF	TRBV7-8	NA	NA	TRBJ1-3
TGTGCCAGCAGCCTGGGGTTTCTGGGGGGCAATTCACCCCTCCACTTT	CASSLGFLGGNSPLHF	TRBV5-5	NA	NA	TRBJ1-6